The sequence of this TCR beta chain was determined in a study of T-cell reconstitution after alpha-beta-depleted transplantation in children. CDR1 is SGHTA, CDR2 FQGNSA, per germline. This CDR3 is built from 15 residues. V gave up 5 bases and J gave up 7 bases, with 18 bases separating them. Researchers prepared the TCRbeta library using unique molecular identifiers, the study reports. TCRdb reanalysed the PCR reads using MiXCR and keeps one entry per CDR3 protein. The data show hundreds of thousands of distinct CDR3 sequences, with 12% seen just once and over 2% held by the top ten. Remarks on this clonotype: Given a much more abundant clone one base away, this may be a read error.

The clonotype comes from a human donor who donated a stem cell graft to a child with acute lymphoblastic leukemia. This material consisted of PBMCs from the stem cell graft donor, taken from the stem cell graft. This chain uses TRBV7-2 with TRBJ2-1; D perhaps matches TRBD2 (5 bases). The CDR3 DNA reads as TGTGCCAGCAGCCTTCGGACTGCGTTCCATAATGAGCAGTTCTTC. As protein: CASSLRTAFHNEQFF.